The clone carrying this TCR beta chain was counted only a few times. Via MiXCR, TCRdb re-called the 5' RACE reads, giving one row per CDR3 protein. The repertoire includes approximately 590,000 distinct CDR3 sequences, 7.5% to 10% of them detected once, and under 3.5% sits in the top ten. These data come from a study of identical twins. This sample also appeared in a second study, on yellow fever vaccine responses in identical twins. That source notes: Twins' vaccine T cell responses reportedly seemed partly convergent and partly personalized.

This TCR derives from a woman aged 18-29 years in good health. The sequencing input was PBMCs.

CDR3 region: CAISENRDGNQPQHF. CDR3 sequence (DNA): TGTGCCATCAGCGAGAACAGGGATGGCAATCAGCCCCAGCATTTT. V and J are TRBV10-3 and TRBJ1-5; D may be TRBD1 (6 bases). Germline assignment: CDR1 ENHRY and CDR2 SYGVKD. The CDR3 runs to 15 residues. The V gene lost 6 bases and the J gene lost 2 bases, with 14 bases spanning the gap.